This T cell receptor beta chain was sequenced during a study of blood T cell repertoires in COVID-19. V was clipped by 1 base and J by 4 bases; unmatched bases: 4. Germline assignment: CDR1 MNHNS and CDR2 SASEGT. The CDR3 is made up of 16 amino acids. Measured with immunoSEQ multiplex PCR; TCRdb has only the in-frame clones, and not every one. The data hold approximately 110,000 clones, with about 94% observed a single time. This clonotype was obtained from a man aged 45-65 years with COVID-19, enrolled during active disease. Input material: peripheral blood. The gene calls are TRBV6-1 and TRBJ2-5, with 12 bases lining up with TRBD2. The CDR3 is CASSEGLAGVLETQYF. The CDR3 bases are TGTGCCAGCAGTGAAGGACTAGCGGGAGTGCTAGAGACCCAGTACTTC.